Following are 21 T cell receptor beta chains from one sample sequenced in a study of a mutant IDH1 vaccine in newly diagnosed glioma (TCRdb year 2021). The library was produced with the immunoSEQ multiplex PCR assay. Held by TCRdb, this immuneACCESS table contains in-frame sequences only and omits some clones. Under half of the omission traces to an unresolved V gene where checked; the cause of the rest is unknown. The sample yields tens of thousands of clones; around 85% were counted once. The top ten clones comprise over 0.7% of the sample. No antigen is known for these receptors. The time point label, as the study defines it: week 23, last vaccination. Each vaccine dose, consisting of 300 ug of a 20-mer mutant IDH1 peptide in Montanide, was administered subcutaneously with topical imiquimod. The sample was PBMCs, taken from a glioma patient whose treatment included an IDH1 peptide vaccine. The receptors were sampled from a woman aged 50 to 65 with glioma.

In this sample, this clone turned up a few times. This chain links TRBV6-1 with TRBJ1-1; D is uncertain. CDR1 and CDR2 from the germline V gene are MNHNS and SASEGT. Trimming removed 2 bases from V and 7 bases from J, with 8 bases in between. This CDR3 contains 12 residues. CDR3 sequence reads: CASSEQELEAFF. The CDR3 DNA reads as TGTGCCAGCAGTGAACAGGAGCTTGAAGCTTTCTTT.

This clone showed up just once. CDR3 region: CASSPQQGSGGRNTGELFF. CDR3 coding DNA: TGCGCCAGCAGCCCGCAGCAAGGGTCGGGGGGAAGAAACACCGGGGAGCTGTTTTTT. The chain combines TRBV5-1 with TRBJ2-2; 7 nucleotides match TRBD2. The V gene end was trimmed by 4 bases and the J gene end by 2 bases; junction bases not matched to a gene: 17. The CDR3 loop spans 19 amino acids. Germline-derived CDR1 and CDR2 are SGHRS and YFSETQ.

V gene TRBV29-1 combines with J gene TRBJ1-2; D call uncertain. CDR3 length: 11 amino acids. CDR1 is SQVTM, CDR2 ANQGSEA, per germline. V was shortened by 7 bases and J by 4 bases, with 10 bases between the two germline ends. The CDR3, as DNA: TGCAGCGGCGCGGGAGGCTATGGCTACACCTTC. This codes for CSGAGGYGYTF.

The chain links TRBV6-1 to TRBJ1-1; D remains unclear. The CDR3 is 18 residues long. Germline CDR1 reads MNHNS; CDR2 reads SASEGT. V dropped 2 bases and J dropped 2 bases, with 21 bases sitting between them. The CDR3 DNA reads TGTGCCAGCAGTGAATTGGTAGGGATGAAGTTATCTAACACTGAAGCTTTCTTT. Translated, it gives CASSELVGMKLSNTEAFF.

This rearrangement joins TRBV2 to TRBJ2-1; 11 nucleotides agree with TRBD2. The CDR3 extends over 14 amino acids. The ends lost 5 bases at V and 5 bases at J; junction bases unmatched: 2. Germline V gives CDR1 SNHLY, CDR2 FYNNEI. In DNA form, the CDR3 reads TGTGCCAGCAGTAGTAGCGGGGGGGACAATGAGCAGTTCTTC. Translated: CASSSSGGDNEQFF.

The rearrangement links TRBV28 to TRBJ1-5; D uncertain. The V end was cut by 3 bases, the J end by 6 bases, with 6 bases between. CDR3 length: 12 residues. CDR1 MDHEN and CDR2 SYDVKM come from the germline V gene. CDR3 in amino acids: CASSFRSQPQHF. The DNA for the CDR3 is TGTGCCAGCAGTTTTAGGTCTCAGCCCCAGCATTTT.

The rearrangement uses TRBV2 and TRBJ1-3; TRBD1 might be the D (6 bases). V lost 5 bases and J 3 bases, leaving 11 bases between the germline ends. CDR1 SNHLY and CDR2 FYNNEI come from the germline V gene. This CDR3 is 14 amino acids long. CDR3 nucleotide sequence: TGTGCCAGCAGTCTCCGGGACATTGGAAACACCATATATTTT. Amino acids: CASSLRDIGNTIYF.

The CDR3 DNA follows: TGTGCCAGCAGAAGCCGGGACAGGGCCTTCGGGGGCTATGGCTACACCTTC. Its protein product is CASRSRDRAFGGYGYTF. The V gene is TRBV2, the J gene TRBJ1-2; 9 nucleotides align to TRBD1. The CDR3 covers 17 residues. Germline loops: CDR1 SNHLY, CDR2 FYNNEI. The junction had 15 bases not matched to a gene; V was cut back by 6 bases and J by 4 bases.

V is TRBV9 and J is TRBJ2-1; possible D gene TRBD2, 5 bases. V dropped 4 bases and J dropped 7 bases, with 15 bases sitting between them. Germline V CDR1 and CDR2: SGDLS, YYNGEE. The CDR3 is 14 amino acids. This CDR3 reads CASSTRQLGNEQFF. The CDR3 nucleotides read TGTGCCAGCAGCACACGGCAACTAGGAAATGAGCAGTTCTTC.

The V and J genes are TRBV5-1 and TRBJ2-5; TRBD1 aligns across 8 bases. The J segment lost 1 base and the V segment lost 4 bases, leaving 3 bases of the junction unmatched. In germline, CDR1 is SGHRS, CDR2 YFSETQ. The CDR3 has 14 amino acids. CDR3 region: CASSRGTGQETQYF. The CDR3 region has the DNA TGCGCCAGCAGCCGGGGGACAGGCCAAGAGACCCAGTACTTC.

V is TRBV5-1 and J is TRBJ2-3, with D possibly being TRBD2 (6 bases). This CDR3 has 16 amino acids. V was clipped by 0 bases and J by 4 bases, with 15 bases between them. CDR1 and CDR2 from the germline V gene are SGHRS and YFSETQ. The CDR3 spells CASSLEIGGAPDTQYF. CDR3 nucleotides: TGCGCCAGCAGCTTGGAGATTGGCGGGGCCCCAGATACGCAGTATTTT.

J is TRBJ2-1 and V is TRBV23-1, with 10 bases aligning to TRBD1. TRBV23-1 is an open reading frame, and its role is uncertain. The V segment lost 3 bases and the J segment 3 bases; nucleotides outside the gene matches: 11. The CDR3 has 18 amino acids. CDR3 sequence: CASSQYFPGQGYYNEQFF. CDR3 DNA sequence: TGCGCCAGCAGTCAGTATTTTCCGGGACAGGGGTACTACAATGAGCAGTTCTTC.

J is TRBJ1-3 and V is TRBV23-1; D gene unclear. TRBV23-1 is an ORF, with its function uncertain. The CDR3 is made up of 9 amino acids. The DNA of the CDR3 is TGCGACGTTCTAAACACCATATATTTT. Translated, it gives CDVLNTIYF.

The chain couples TRBV29-1 to TRBJ2-7; 10 bases agree with TRBD2. This CDR3 has 16 amino acids. The germline CDR1 and CDR2 sequences are SQVTM and ANQGSEA. Unmatched junction bases numbered 12, after V lost 4 bases and J lost 3 bases. The CDR3 spells CSVGSGGWTSGYEQYF. The CDR3 DNA reads as TGCAGCGTTGGGTCTGGTGGGTGGACTAGCGGCTACGAGCAGTACTTC.

V gene TRBV27 combines with J gene TRBJ2-1; weak D call: TRBD2 (5 bases). V dropped 4 bases and J dropped 2 bases, with 6 bases sitting between them. CDR3 size: 13 residues. In germline, CDR1 is MNHEY, CDR2 SMNVEV (reference sequence). This CDR3 is CASSWGAYNEQFF. CDR3 in DNA: TGTGCCAGCAGTTGGGGAGCCTACAATGAGCAGTTCTTC.

This clone came up once. The chain combines TRBV11-2 with TRBJ2-3; 7 bases are shared with TRBD2. This CDR3 contains 15 residues. After removal of 5 bases from V and 2 bases from J, the junction contained 7 bases not matched to a gene. Germline V gene sequence: CDR1 SGHAT, CDR2 FQNNGV. This chain's CDR3 is CASSRPSGLTDTQYF. The CDR3, as DNA: TGTGCCAGCAGCCGGCCTAGCGGACTCACAGATACGCAGTATTTT.

This clone showed up just a few times. This chain uses TRBV19 with TRBJ1-1, with D unclear. The CDR3 has 14 amino acids. Germline CDR1 LNHDA, CDR2 SQIVND (reference sequence). Between the trimmed V and J ends, which lost 5 bases and 0 bases, there was a span of 10 bases. This CDR3 reads CASSGWFLNTEAFF. The CDR3 coding sequence is TGTGCCAGTAGTGGTTGGTTCCTGAACACTGAAGCTTTCTTT.

The rearrangement joins TRBV5-1 to TRBJ2-3, with D possibly being TRBD2 (5 bases). The CDR3 extends over 16 amino acids. Per germline, CDR1 SGHRS and CDR2 YFSETQ. Trimming removed 3 bases from V and 8 bases from J, with 22 bases in between. CDR3 loop: CASSWAQAAAAATQYF. The DNA of the CDR3 is TGCGCCAGCAGCTGGGCCCAAGCGGCCGCTGCAGCTACGCAGTATTTT.

In this sample, this clone turned up a few times. The chain recombines TRBV9 with TRBJ1-5; D is unresolved. Looked up from germline, CDR1 is SGDLS and CDR2 is YYNGEE. V dropped 0 bases and J dropped 4 bases, with 5 bases sitting between them. The CDR3 is made up of 13 amino acids. CDR3: CASSVGENQPQHF. The CDR3 coding sequence is TGTGCCAGCAGCGTAGGGGAAAATCAGCCCCAGCATTTT.

CDR3 bases: TGTGCCAGCAGCTTACGTTGGGACCCGAGCACAGATACGCAGTATTTT. Translation: CASSLRWDPSTDTQYF. The chain is built from TRBV7-8 and TRBJ2-3, with D perhaps given as TRBD1 or TRBD2 (5 bases each). The CDR3 covers 16 residues. V lost 2 bases and J 0 bases, leaving 12 bases between the germline ends. Looked up from germline, CDR1 is SGHVS and CDR2 is FQNEAQ.

The rearrangement uses TRBV5-6 and TRBJ1-3, with 8 bases fitting TRBD1. This CDR3 has 17 amino acids. Germline values: CDR1 SGHDT, CDR2 YYEEEE. The trim removed 0 bases at V and 3 bases at J, leaving 8 bases unmatched. CDR3 residues: CASSLVAGTGGGNTIYF. CDR3 nucleotides: TGTGCCAGCAGCTTGGTGGCGGGAACAGGGGGTGGAAACACCATATATTTT.